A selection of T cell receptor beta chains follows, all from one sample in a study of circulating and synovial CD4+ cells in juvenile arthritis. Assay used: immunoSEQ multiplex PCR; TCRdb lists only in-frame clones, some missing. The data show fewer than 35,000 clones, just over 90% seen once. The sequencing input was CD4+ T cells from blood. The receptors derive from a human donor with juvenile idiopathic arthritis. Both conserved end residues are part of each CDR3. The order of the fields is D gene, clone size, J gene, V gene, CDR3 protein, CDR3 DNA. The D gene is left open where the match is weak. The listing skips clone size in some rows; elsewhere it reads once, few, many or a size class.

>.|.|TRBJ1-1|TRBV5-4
CASSPPPGGPMNTEAFF
TGTGCCAGCAGCCCACCACCCGGGGGACCCATGAACACTGAAGCTTTCTTT
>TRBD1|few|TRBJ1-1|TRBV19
CASSLSDREGTEAFF
TGTGCCAGTAGTTTATCGGACAGGGAAGGCACTGAAGCTTTCTTT
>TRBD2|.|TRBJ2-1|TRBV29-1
CSVVTGLVDEQFF
TGCAGCGTTGTTACTGGACTAGTCGATGAGCAGTTCTTC
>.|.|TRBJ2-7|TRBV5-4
CASSLNADYEQYF
TGTGCCAGCAGCTTAAACGCAGACTACGAGCAGTACTTC
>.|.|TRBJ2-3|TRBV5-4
CASSGHLTDTQYF
TGTGCCAGCAGCGGACATTTGACAGATACGCAGTATTTT
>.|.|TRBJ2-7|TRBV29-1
CSGGDISYEQYF
TGCAGCGGGGGAGATATAAGTTACGAGCAGTACTTC
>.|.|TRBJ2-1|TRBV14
CASSPISRGSPYNEQFF
TGTGCCAGCAGTCCCATTAGTCGGGGGAGTCCCTACAATGAGCAGTTCTTC
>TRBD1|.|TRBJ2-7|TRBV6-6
CASIDGTGEGEQYF
TGTGCCAGCATCGACGGGACAGGGGAAGGCGAGCAGTACTTC
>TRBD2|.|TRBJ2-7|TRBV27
CASSYRLAGGPPYEQYF
TGTGCCAGCAGTTACCGGCTAGCGGGAGGGCCGCCCTACGAGCAGTACTTC
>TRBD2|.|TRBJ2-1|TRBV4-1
CASSPSGRYSGEQFF
TGCGCCAGCAGCCCGAGCGGGAGGTACAGCGGCGAGCAGTTCTTC
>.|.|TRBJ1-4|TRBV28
CASSSPGQKGEKLFF
TGTGCCAGCAGTTCTCCTGGACAGAAAGGAGAAAAACTGTTTTTT
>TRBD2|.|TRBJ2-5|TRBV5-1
CASRLAGPQAETQYF
TGCGCCAGCAGATTAGCGGGCCCGCAGGCAGAGACCCAGTACTTC
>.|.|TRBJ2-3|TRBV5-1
CASSPGLLASTDTQYF
TGCGCCAGCAGCCCGGGACTGCTTGCTAGCACAGATACGCAGTATTTT
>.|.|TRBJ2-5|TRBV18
CASSPRRLETQYF
TGTGCCAGCTCACCACGCAGACTTGAGACCCAGTACTTC
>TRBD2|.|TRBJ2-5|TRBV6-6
CASETQGRVGETQYF
TGTGCCAGCGAAACCCAAGGGAGGGTGGGAGAGACCCAGTACTTC
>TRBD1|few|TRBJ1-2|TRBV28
CASLSGQGARGYTF
TGTGCCAGCCTGAGTGGACAGGGGGCTCGTGGCTACACCTTC
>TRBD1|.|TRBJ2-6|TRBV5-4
CASPITDRGPSGANVLTF
TGTGCCAGCCCCATAACGGACAGGGGCCCGTCTGGGGCCAACGTCCTGACTTTC
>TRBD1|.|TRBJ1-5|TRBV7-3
CASSRDRDQPQHF
TGTGCCAGCAGCCGGGACAGGGATCAGCCCCAGCATTTT
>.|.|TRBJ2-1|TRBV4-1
CASRQLFDHNNEQFF
TGCGCCAGCAGACAGCTATTCGACCATAACAATGAGCAGTTCTTC
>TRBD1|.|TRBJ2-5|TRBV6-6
CASTLNRDRGETQYF
TGTGCCAGCACTCTTAACCGGGACAGGGGAGAGACCCAGTACTTC
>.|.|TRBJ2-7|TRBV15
CATSRDAEDSRILGQYF
TGTGCCACCAGCAGAGATGCAGAAGACAGTCGTATCCTAGGGCAGTACTTC
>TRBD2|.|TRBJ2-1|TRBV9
CASSSSGRSYNEQFF
TGTGCCAGCAGTTCTAGCGGGAGGTCGTACAATGAGCAGTTCTTC
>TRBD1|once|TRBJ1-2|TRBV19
CASSRDRDGRGGYTF
TGTGCCAGTAGTCGGGACAGGGACGGCCGGGGTGGCTACACCTTC
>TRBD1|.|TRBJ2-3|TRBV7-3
CASSFSGTGEAPDTQYF
TGTGCCAGCAGCTTCTCCGGGACAGGGGAGGCCCCAGATACGCAGTATTTT
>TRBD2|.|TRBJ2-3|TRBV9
CASSVEPAGGPTDTQYF
TGTGCCAGCAGCGTAGAACCAGCGGGAGGGCCTACAGATACGCAGTATTTT
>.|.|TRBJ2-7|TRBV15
CATSRDSVLTNF
TGTGCCACCAGCAGAGATTCTGTCTTAACAAACTTC
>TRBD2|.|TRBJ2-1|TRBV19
CASSLGLAGSHNEQFF
TGTGCCAGTAGTTTGGGACTAGCGGGAAGTCACAATGAGCAGTTCTTC
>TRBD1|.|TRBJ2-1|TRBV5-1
CASSLGYGTGDEQFF
TGCGCCAGCAGCTTGGGGTACGGGACAGGGGATGAGCAGTTCTTC
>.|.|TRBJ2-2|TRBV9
CASSLSTSTGELFF
TGTGCCAGCAGCCTCTCGACTAGCACCGGGGAGCTGTTTTTT
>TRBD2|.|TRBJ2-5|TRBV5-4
CASSSGGSSGRASEKTQYF
TGTGCCAGCAGCTCTGGCGGGTCTAGCGGGAGGGCATCTGAGAAGACCCAGTACTTC
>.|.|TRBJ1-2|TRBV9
CASSFRTGVYGYTF
TGTGCCAGCAGCTTCCGGACGGGAGTCTATGGCTACACCTTC
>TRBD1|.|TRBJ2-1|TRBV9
CASSVLGQGNEQFF
TGTGCCAGCAGCGTATTGGGACAGGGCAATGAGCAGTTCTTC
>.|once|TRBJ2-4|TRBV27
CASSRSGKNIQYF
TGTGCCAGCAGTCGGAGCGGCAAAAACATTCAGTACTTC
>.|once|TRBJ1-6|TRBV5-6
CASSYGTGKGNSPLHF
TGTGCCAGCAGCTATGGTACAGGGAAGGGTAATTCACCCCTCCACTTT
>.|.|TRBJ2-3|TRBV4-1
CASSQYGRASDTQYF
TGCGCCAGCAGCCAATACGGGCGGGCCAGTGATACGCAGTATTTT
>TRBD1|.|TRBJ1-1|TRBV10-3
CAIRTAGTENTEAFF
TGTGCCATCAGGACCGCCGGGACAGAGAACACTGAAGCTTTCTTT
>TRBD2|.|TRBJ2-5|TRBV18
CASSRGLAGVNQETQYF
TGTGCCAGCTCACGAGGTCTAGCGGGAGTGAACCAAGAGACCCAGTACTTC
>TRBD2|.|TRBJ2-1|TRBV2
CASSAGLAGHEQFF
TGTGCCAGCAGTGCCGGACTAGCGGGACATGAGCAGTTCTTC
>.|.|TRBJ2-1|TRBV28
CASLVGGIYNEQFF
TGTGCCAGCTTGGTGGGGGGAATTTACAATGAGCAGTTCTTC
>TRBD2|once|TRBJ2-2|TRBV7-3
CASTVAGVTGELFF
TGTGCCAGCACCGTAGCGGGTGTCACCGGGGAGCTGTTTTTT
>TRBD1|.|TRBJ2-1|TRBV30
CAGGQGNYNEQFF
TGTGCGGGCGGACAGGGTAACTACAATGAGCAGTTCTTC
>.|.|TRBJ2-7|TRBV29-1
CSVEGAGGRTYEQYF
TGCAGCGTTGAAGGGGCCGGGGGGCGGACCTACGAGCAGTACTTC
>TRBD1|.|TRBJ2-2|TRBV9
CASSPQNRGNTGELFF
TGTGCCAGCAGCCCACAAAACAGGGGAAACACCGGGGAGCTGTTTTTT
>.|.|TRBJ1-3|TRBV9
CASSVAPQTSSGNTIYF
TGTGCCAGCAGCGTAGCTCCTCAGACAAGCTCTGGAAACACCATATATTTT
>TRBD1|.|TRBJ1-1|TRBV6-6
CASSYLTGAEAFF
TGTGCCAGCAGTTATTTAACAGGGGCTGAAGCTTTCTTT
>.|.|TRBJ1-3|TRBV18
CASSPVDISGNTIYF
TGTGCCAGCTCACCAGTAGACATCTCTGGAAACACCATATATTTT